This TCR beta chain comes out of a study of cytomegalovirus exposure and HLA in healthy donors. General study findings and limits: Further analysis, carried out later, found HLA-associated TCR beta chains more clonally expanded than equally common other chains. Productive rates of about 90% or about 30% were seen for most TCR beta V segments in an earlier analysis.

Donors consisted of healthy bone marrow donors. There was no recording of CMV serostatus for this donor. In the PCR, 60 Vbeta and 13 Jbeta primers were used. Sequencing used immunoSEQ multiplex PCR; TCRdb keeps in-frame clones, though not all of them. The table includes 120,000 or so clones, around 77% detected once. For this clone: Its target is unknown.

The TCR originated in a human donor in good health. Specimen: PBMCs.

CDR3: CASSLTGTEETQYF. The CDR3 bases are TGTGCCAGCTCATTAACGGGGACAGAAGAGACCCAGTACTTC. The chain carries TRBV18 and TRBJ2-5; 7 positions agree with TRBD1. CDR3 length: 14 amino acids. The J segment lost 3 bases and the V segment lost 5 bases, leaving 6 bases of the junction unmatched. Germline CDR1 reads KGHSH; CDR2 reads LQKENI.